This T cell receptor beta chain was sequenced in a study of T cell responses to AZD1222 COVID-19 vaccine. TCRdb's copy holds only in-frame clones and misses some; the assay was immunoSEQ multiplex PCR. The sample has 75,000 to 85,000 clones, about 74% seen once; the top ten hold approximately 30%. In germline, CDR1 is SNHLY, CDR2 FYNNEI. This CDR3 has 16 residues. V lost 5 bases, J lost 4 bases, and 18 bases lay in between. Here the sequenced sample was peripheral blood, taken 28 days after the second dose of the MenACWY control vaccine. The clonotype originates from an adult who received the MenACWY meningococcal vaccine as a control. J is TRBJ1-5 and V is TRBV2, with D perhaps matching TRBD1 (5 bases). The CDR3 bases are TGTGCCAGCAGTAGCCGGGACCGAGGTTTTAATCAGCCCCAGCATTTT. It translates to CASSSRDRGFNQPQHF.